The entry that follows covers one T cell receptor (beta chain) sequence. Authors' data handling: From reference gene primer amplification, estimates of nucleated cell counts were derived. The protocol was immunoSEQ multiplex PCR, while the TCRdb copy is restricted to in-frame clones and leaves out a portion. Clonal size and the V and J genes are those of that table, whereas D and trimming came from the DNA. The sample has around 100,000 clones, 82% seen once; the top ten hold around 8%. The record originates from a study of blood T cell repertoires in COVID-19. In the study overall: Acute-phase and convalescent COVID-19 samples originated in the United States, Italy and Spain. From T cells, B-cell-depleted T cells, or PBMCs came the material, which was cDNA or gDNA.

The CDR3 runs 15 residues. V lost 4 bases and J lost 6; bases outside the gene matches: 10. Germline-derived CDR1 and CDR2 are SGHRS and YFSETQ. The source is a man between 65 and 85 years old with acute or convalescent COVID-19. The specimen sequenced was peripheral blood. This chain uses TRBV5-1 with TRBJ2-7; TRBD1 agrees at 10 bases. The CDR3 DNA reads TGCGCCAGCAGCGGAGGACAGGGGGGCCCTGGCGAGCAGTACTTC. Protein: CASSGGQGGPGEQYF. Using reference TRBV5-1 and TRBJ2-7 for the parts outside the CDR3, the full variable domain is KAGVTQTPRYLIKTRGQQVTLSCSPISGHRSVSWYQQTPGQGLQFLFEYFSETQRNKGNFPGRFSGRQFSNSRSEMNVSTLELGDSALYLCASSGGQGGPGEQYFGPGTRLTVT.